Following are 22 T cell receptor beta chains from one sample sequenced in a study of blood T cell repertoires in COVID-19. The data were produced by immunoSEQ multiplex PCR, yet TCRdb's version contains in-frame clones alone and is incomplete. The sample contains more than 200,000 clones, approximately 84% of which appear only once. Sequencing was done on a sample of PBMCs or T cells enriched from blood (not recorded which). The receptors originated from a man between 60 and 75 years old who had recovered from COVID-19.

This clone came up once. V gene TRBV2 combines with J gene TRBJ1-2; D is undetermined. From germline, CDR1 is SNHLY and CDR2 FYNNEI. The V end was cut by 5 bases, the J end by 4 bases, with 14 bases between. The CDR3 extends over 14 amino acids. The CDR3 DNA is TGTGCCAGCAGTAACTCGTACCACAGCTATGGCTACACCTTC. Protein: CASSNSYHSYGYTF.

V is TRBV18 and J is TRBJ2-4; no reliable D call. In germline, CDR1 is KGHSH, CDR2 LQKENI. Trimming pared 3 bases from V and 2 bases from J, leaving 8 bases between. CDR3 length: 14 residues. In DNA, the CDR3 is TGTGCCAGCTCACCGGAGTATTCCAAAAACATTCAGTACTTC. It codes for CASSPEYSKNIQYF.

This clone was found once. The V and J genes are TRBV2 and TRBJ1-1, with 8 positions matching TRBD1. V shed 2 bases and J 6 bases; nucleotides not matched to a gene: 5. CDR3 size: 14 residues. Per germline, CDR1 SNHLY and CDR2 FYNNEI. The CDR3 sequence: CASSEQGAGPEAFF. The CDR3 nucleotides are TGTGCCAGCAGTGAACAGGGGGCAGGACCTGAAGCTTTCTTT.

The chain combines TRBV19 with TRBJ1-1, with 8 bases lining up with TRBD1. Germline CDR1 LNHDA, CDR2 SQIVND (reference sequence). With V trimmed by 4 bases and J by 9 bases, 4 bases remained unmatched. There are 12 residues in the CDR3. The CDR3 reads CASSSDRGKAFF. The CDR3 nucleotides are TGTGCCAGTAGTAGCGACAGGGGTAAAGCTTTCTTT.

V is TRBV30 and J is TRBJ1-2; 8 nucleotides align to TRBD1. The CDR3 spans 15 residues. V lost 0 bases, J lost 5 bases, and 8 bases stayed unmatched. Looked up from germline, CDR1 is GTSNPN and CDR2 is SVGIG (reference sequence). CDR3 DNA sequence: TGTGCCTGGAGTGTACGGACAGGGAAAGGTTATGGCTACACCTTC. This encodes CAWSVRTGKGYGYTF.

The chain employs TRBV7-8 and TRBJ2-7; 9 bases align to TRBD1. CDR3 size: 17 residues. Trimming cost V 5 bases and J 0 bases; bases outside gene matches: 11. Germline-derived CDR1 and CDR2 are SGHVS and FQNEAQ. The CDR3, as DNA: TGTGCCAGCAGCCCTCAGGGGGGGGGACAGGGCTCCTACGAGCAGTACTTC. Protein product: CASSPQGGGQGSYEQYF.

The chain uses TRBV7-8 and TRBJ2-5, with D tentatively TRBD2 (6 bases). V was shortened by 4 bases and J by 1 base, with 13 bases between the two germline ends. Germline V CDR1 and CDR2: SGHVS, FQNEAQ. This CDR3 has 15 amino acids. The CDR3 DNA reads as TGTGCCAGCAGCTCAGCCTTGGGACTCCAAGAGACCCAGTACTTC. The encoded protein is CASSSALGLQETQYF.

The V call is TRBV14, the J call TRBJ1-1, with TRBD1 as a possible D gene (6 bases). CDR1 and CDR2 (germline): SGHDN, FVKESK. V lost 4 bases and J lost 6, with 15 bases in between. The CDR3 length is 14 residues. The CDR3 nucleotides read TGTGCCAGCAGCCGCCCCGTCAGGGGAGCTGAAGCTTTCTTT. It yields the protein CASSRPVRGAEAFF.

This chain uses TRBV6-2 or TRBV6-3 with TRBJ2-7; D is unclear. The V gene's germline CDR1 is MNHEY and CDR2 SVGEGT. V was cut by 2 bases and J by 0 bases, with 8 bases left in between. CDR3 length: 14 residues. This chain's CDR3 is CASSYEQTSYEQYF. DNA of the CDR3: TGTGCCAGCAGTTACGAACAGACCTCCTACGAGCAGTACTTC.

This chain uses TRBV18 with TRBJ2-3, with D perhaps matching TRBD2 (6 bases). The V gene lost 8 bases and the J gene lost 1 base, with 13 bases spanning the gap. Looked up from germline, CDR1 is KGHSH and CDR2 is LQKENI. CDR3 size: 14 residues. Here the CDR3 reads CASATGVGTDTQYF. In DNA, the CDR3 is TGTGCCAGCGCAACGGGGGTCGGCACAGATACGCAGTATTTT.

The chain is built from TRBV27 and TRBJ2-7; 9 nucleotides agree with TRBD1. V lost 4 bases, J lost 3 bases, and 7 bases stayed unmatched. CDR3 size: 15 residues. Looked up from germline, CDR1 is MNHEY and CDR2 is SMNVEV (reference sequence). The CDR3, as DNA: TGTGCCAGCAGTTCCCCCGGGACAGGGTACTACGAGCAGTACTTC. It yields the protein CASSSPGTGYYEQYF.

The rearrangement joins TRBV5-1 to TRBJ2-5, with D uncertain. The germline CDR1 and CDR2 sequences are SGHRS and YFSETQ. The CDR3 covers 14 residues. V was pared by 3 bases and J by 1 base, with 10 bases between. Here the CDR3 DNA reads TGCGCCAGCAGCTCTCTCCAGATCCAAGAGACCCAGTACTTC. As protein: CASSSLQIQETQYF.

The chain's CDR3 is CASSPEGKSVVEQFF. The CDR3 nucleotides are TGCGCCAGCAGCCCGGAGGGGAAGAGTGTGGTTGAGCAGTTCTTC. The chain combines TRBV5-1 with TRBJ2-1, with D possibly being TRBD2 (6 bases). The germline V and J ends were trimmed by 4 bases and 9 bases, with 20 bases remaining between them. The CDR3 spans 15 residues. Germline V CDR1 and CDR2: SGHRS, YFSETQ.

The chain couples TRBV5-1 to TRBJ2-5, with D perhaps TRBD2 (5 bases). Germline V gene lookup returns CDR1 SGHRS and CDR2 YFSETQ. This CDR3 comprises 14 residues. V lost 3 bases, J lost 0 bases, and 9 bases lay in between. The CDR3 reads CASSYTSHQETQYF. CDR3 in DNA: TGCGCCAGCAGCTACACTAGTCACCAAGAGACCCAGTACTTC.

The genes are TRBV27 and TRBJ1-2; D might be TRBD1 (6 bases). The ends were cut back, 5 bases at V and 4 bases at J, with 17 bases in the middle. CDR1 MNHEY and CDR2 SMNVEV come from the germline V gene (reference sequence). This CDR3 is built from 15 residues. The CDR3 nucleotides read TGTGCCAGCAGTCCGACCTTTGGACAGAGCTATGGCTACACCTTC. Protein product: CASSPTFGQSYGYTF.

This chain links TRBV19 with TRBJ2-4; 10 positions match TRBD1. There are 15 residues in the CDR3. V shed 6 bases and J 1 base; nucleotides not matched to a gene: 3. Germline V CDR1 and CDR2: LNHDA, SQIVND (reference sequence). For the CDR3, the DNA is TGTGCCAGTAGGTCGGGACAGGGGGCCAAAAACATTCAGTACTTC. It yields the protein CASRSGQGAKNIQYF.

For this clone: Other DNA variants within this sample encode the same CDR3. V usage is TRBV18 and J usage is TRBJ1-1; D ambiguous. The CDR3 sequence is 14 residues long. Trimming pared 1 base from V and 1 base from J, leaving 7 bases between. The germline V gene has CDR1 KGHSH and CDR2 LQKENI. CDR3 DNA: TGTGCCAGCTCACCACTTCGGGAGAACACTGAAGCTTTCTTT. It yields the protein CASSPLRENTEAFF.

J is TRBJ1-5 and V is TRBV7-9, with TRBD1 matching 9 bases. This CDR3 is built from 17 residues. V lost 1 base, J lost 7 bases, and 11 bases stayed unmatched. Germline V CDR1 and CDR2: SEHNR, FQNEAQ (reference sequence). The CDR3 DNA reads TGTGCCAGCAGCTTAGATCCCTATACAGGGGGCACGCAGCCCCAGCATTTT. Translating gives CASSLDPYTGGTQPQHF.

The chain couples TRBV2 to TRBJ2-5, with 8 positions matching TRBD2. V shed 7 bases and J 9 bases; nucleotides not matched to a gene: 10. CDR1 is SNHLY and CDR2 is FYNNEI in the germline V gene. This CDR3 comprises 13 residues. CDR3 loop: CASMMTSATAQYF. CDR3 sequence (DNA): TGTGCCAGCATGATGACTAGCGCCACGGCCCAGTACTTC.

The chain couples TRBV6-5 to TRBJ1-1, with TRBD1 matching 8 bases. Looked up from germline, CDR1 is MNHEY and CDR2 is SVGAGI. After removal of 0 bases from V and 5 bases from J, the junction contained 2 bases not matched to a gene. This CDR3 contains 14 residues. Here the CDR3 reads CASSYSTGVTEAFF. In nucleotides, the CDR3 is TGTGCCAGCAGTTACTCGACAGGGGTTACTGAAGCTTTCTTT.

The chain is built from TRBV11-2 and TRBJ2-3; D remains ambiguous. CDR1 SGHAT and CDR2 FQNNGV come from the germline V gene. The CDR3 totals 15 residues. V lost 1 base to trimming and J lost 0 bases, with 8 bases between them. The CDR3 reads CASSLAGTSTDTQYF. DNA for the CDR3: TGTGCCAGCAGCTTAGCCGGTACTAGCACAGATACGCAGTATTTT.

The chain links TRBV7-6 to TRBJ1-5; TRBD1 matches 7 bases. Trimming cost V 5 bases and J 7 bases; bases outside gene matches: 8. From germline, CDR1 is SGHVS and CDR2 FNYEAQ. CDR3 length: 14 residues. The CDR3 is CASSPRQGGQPQHF. The CDR3 region has the DNA TGTGCCAGCAGCCCGAGACAGGGCGGGCAGCCCCAGCATTTT. Supplemented by reference TRBV7-6 and TRBJ1-5, the full variable domain reads GAGVSQSPRYKVTKRGQDVALRCDPISGHVSLYWYRQALGQGPEFLTYFNYEAQQDKSGLPNDRFSAERPEGSISTLTIQRTEQRDSAMYRCASSPRQGGQPQHFGDGTRLSIL.